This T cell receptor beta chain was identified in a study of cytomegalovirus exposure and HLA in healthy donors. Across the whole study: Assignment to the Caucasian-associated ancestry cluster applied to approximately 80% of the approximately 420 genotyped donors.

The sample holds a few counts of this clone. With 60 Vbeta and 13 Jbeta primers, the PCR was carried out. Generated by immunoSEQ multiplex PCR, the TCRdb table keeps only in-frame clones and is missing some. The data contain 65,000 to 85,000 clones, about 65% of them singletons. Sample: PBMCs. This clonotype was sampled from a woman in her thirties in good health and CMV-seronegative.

CDR3 loop: CASSTTSGGPSSYNEQFF. The CDR3 DNA is TGTGCCAGCAGTACGACTAGCGGGGGCCCTAGCTCCTACAATGAGCAGTTCTTC. The chain uses TRBV2 and TRBJ2-1; 12 nucleotides agree with TRBD2. V shed 5 bases, J shed 0 bases, and the junction held 8 bases outside the gene matches. CDR3 length: 18 amino acids. CDR1 is SNHLY, CDR2 FYNNEI, per germline.